The 26 T cell receptor beta chains below come from one sample, sequenced in a study of OX40 agonist ivuxolimab in advanced cancers. Only in-frame clones appear in the TCRdb table, and some are missing; sequencing was by immunoSEQ multiplex PCR. Of around 83,000 clones in the sample, roughly 91% were seen once. The specimen comprised CD4+ or CD8+ T cells sorted from blood, sampled in a trial of the OX40 agonist ivuxolimab. The source is an adult with an advanced solid tumor such as melanoma, head and neck, liver or kidney cancer.

This chain links TRBV6-1 with TRBJ2-3, with D hard to call. CDR3 length: 15 amino acids. V shed 2 bases and J shed 1 base, with 10 bases lying between them. Germline CDR1 and CDR2: MNHNS and SASEGT. The CDR3 is CASSERGFGTDTQYF. The CDR3 DNA sequence: TGTGCCAGCAGTGAAAGAGGTTTTGGCACAGATACGCAGTATTTT.

This rearrangement joins TRBV7-8 to TRBJ2-7; 7 bases map to TRBD1. This CDR3 has 15 amino acids. Germline loops: CDR1 SGHVS, CDR2 FQNEAQ. The V gene end was trimmed by 5 bases and the J gene end by 2 bases; junction bases not matched to a gene: 9. CDR3 coding DNA: TGTGCCAGCAGCAGTCGACAGGGAGTCCCCTACGAGCAGTACTTC. Translated, it gives CASSSRQGVPYEQYF.

The chain combines TRBV2 with TRBJ2-7; TRBD1 might be the D (6 bases). Germline assignment: CDR1 SNHLY and CDR2 FYNNEI. Trimming took off 4 bases at V and 1 base at J, with 11 bases between the two ends. The CDR3 sequence is 14 residues long. CDR3 residues: CASSVVGGSYEQYF. The CDR3 region has the DNA TGTGCCAGCAGTGTAGTAGGGGGATCCTACGAGCAGTACTTC.

The V gene is TRBV7-2, the J gene TRBJ2-7; 11 nucleotides agree with TRBD2. Germline CDR1 reads SGHTA; CDR2 reads FQGNSA. V gave up 5 bases and J gave up 4 bases; unmatched junction bases: 7. CDR3 length: 15 amino acids. The CDR3 nucleotides read TGTGCCAGCAGCCCTCCGGGACTAGCGGCTTACGAGCAGTACTTC. Translated: CASSPPGLAAYEQYF.

For the CDR3, the DNA is TGTGCCAGCAGCAGTAGCGGGAAAAAGACCCAGTACTTC. Translating it yields CASSSSGKKTQYF. V gene TRBV5-8 combines with J gene TRBJ2-5; TRBD2 agrees at 8 bases. This CDR3 contains 13 residues. Trimming at V came to 4 bases and at J to 6 bases, leaving 5 bases not matched to a gene. Germline CDR1 SGHTS, CDR2 YDEGEE.

The chain joins TRBV19 to TRBJ1-2; a weak D match, TRBD1 (6 bases). The germline V and J ends were trimmed by 10 bases and 9 bases, with 15 bases remaining between them. The CDR3 consists of 11 residues. Per the germline V gene, CDR1 is LNHDA and CDR2 is SQIVND (reference sequence). In nucleotides, the CDR3 is TGTGCCACCCGCCGAGGGGGGAGCTACACCTTC. Amino acids: CATRRGGSYTF.

The chain recombines TRBV5-6 with TRBJ1-4; TRBD1 might be the D (6 bases). The CDR3 covers 14 residues. Trimming pared 4 bases from V and 5 bases from J, leaving 12 bases between. Germline V gene data show CDR1 as SGHDT and CDR2 as YYEEEE. CDR3 bases: TGTGCCAGCAGCCTGACAGGCCCGAATGAAAAACTGTTTTTT. Translating gives CASSLTGPNEKLFF.

This sequence joins TRBV5-1 and TRBJ2-1, with a tentative D call TRBD2 (5 bases). The germline V gene has CDR1 SGHRS and CDR2 YFSETQ. The CDR3 runs 15 residues. V was trimmed by 4 bases and J by 7 bases, leaving 18 bases between them. The CDR3 loop is CASSPLVGVGNEQFF. CDR3 nucleotide sequence: TGCGCCAGCAGCCCGCTTGTGGGAGTGGGAAATGAGCAGTTCTTC.

The gene calls are TRBV28 and TRBJ2-7; 8 positions match TRBD2. Germline CDR1 and CDR2: MDHEN and SYDVKM. The CDR3 totals 16 residues. The trim removed 1 base at V and 1 base at J, leaving 6 bases unmatched. The CDR3 region is CASSLFGASGSYEQYF. Here the CDR3 DNA reads TGTGCCAGCAGTTTATTTGGGGCTAGCGGGTCCTACGAGCAGTACTTC.

This chain joins TRBV7-9 and TRBJ1-2; no clear D. The V gene lost 5 bases and the J gene lost 8 bases, with 12 bases spanning the gap. CDR1 and CDR2 (germline): SEHNR, FQNEAQ (reference sequence). The CDR3 extends over 12 amino acids. CDR3 sequence (DNA): TGTGCCAGCAGCCTGCTAGTGCAAGGCTACACCTTC. This translates into CASSLLVQGYTF.

The chain carries TRBV30 and TRBJ2-3; TRBD1 is a possible D gene (6 bases). Trimming took 5 bases from V and 4 from J, leaving 16 bases between them. Germline assignment: CDR1 GTSNPN and CDR2 SVGIG (reference sequence). The CDR3 extends over 14 amino acids. CDR3 sequence reads: CAWDPQGSSDTQYF. In DNA, the CDR3 is TGTGCCTGGGACCCACAGGGTTCGTCAGATACGCAGTATTTT.

This chain connects TRBV7-2 to TRBJ2-3, with D perhaps being TRBD1 or TRBD2 (5 bases each). V dropped 1 base and J dropped 4 bases, with 12 bases sitting between them. The germline gives CDR1 SGHTA, CDR2 FQGNSA. The CDR3 runs 15 residues. The CDR3 sequence is CASSLVSGTADTQYF. The CDR3, as DNA: TGTGCCAGCAGCTTAGTGTCGGGGACGGCAGATACGCAGTATTTT.

The J gene is TRBJ1-3, the V gene TRBV30; maybe TRBD1 (5 bases). The length of the CDR3 is 16 residues. V lost 0 bases to trimming and J lost 0 bases, with 12 bases between them. Germline V gives CDR1 GTSNPN, CDR2 SVGIG (reference sequence). In DNA, the CDR3 is TGTGCCTGGAGTGTTACAGGCTCGGACTCTGGAAACACCATATATTTT. It is translated as CAWSVTGSDSGNTIYF.

J is TRBJ1-1 and V is TRBV7-9; no clear D gene. V lost 3 bases to trimming and J lost 2 bases, with 10 bases between them. Germline-derived CDR1 and CDR2 are SEHNR and FQNEAQ (reference sequence). CDR3 length: 14 residues. The CDR3 region is CASSFGGVNTEAFF. The DNA for the CDR3 is TGTGCCAGCAGCTTTGGTGGCGTAAACACTGAAGCTTTCTTT.

V and J are TRBV7-2 and TRBJ2-4; D may be TRBD1 (5 bases). The CDR3 length is 15 residues. Trimming shortened V by 4 bases and J by 9 bases, and 19 bases separated the two germline ends. The germline V gene encodes CDR1 SGHTA and CDR2 FQGNSA. CDR3 in DNA: TGTGCCAGCAGCTCGGCATCAAGGGGCCCGACCATTCAGTACTTC. As protein: CASSSASRGPTIQYF.

The chain employs TRBV19 and TRBJ2-5; 7 bases line up with TRBD1. The junction had 10 bases not matched to a gene; V was cut back by 10 bases and J by 5 bases. Germline V gene data show CDR1 as LNHDA and CDR2 as SQIVND (reference sequence). This CDR3 spans 13 amino acids. The CDR3 region is CATATGHMETQYF. In DNA form, the CDR3 reads TGTGCCACCGCGACAGGGCACATGGAGACCCAGTACTTC. Using reference TRBV19 and TRBJ2-5 for the parts outside the CDR3, the full variable domain is DGGITQSPKYLFRKEGQNVTLSCEQNLNHDAMYWYRQDPGQGLRLIYYSQIVNDFQKGDIAEGYSVSREKKESFPLTVTSAQKNPTAFYLCATATGHMETQYFGPGTRLLVL.

The rearrangement uses TRBV5-4 and TRBJ2-5; no firm D call. This CDR3 region has 15 residues. Trimming took off 0 bases at V and 2 bases at J, with 11 bases between the two ends. From germline, CDR1 is SGHNT and CDR2 YYREEE (reference sequence). This CDR3 reads CASSLGRSRQETQYF. The CDR3 region has the DNA TGTGCCAGCAGCTTGGGCCGGAGTCGGCAAGAGACCCAGTACTTC.

The J gene is TRBJ2-7, the V gene TRBV2, with D maybe TRBD2 (5 bases). V shed 5 bases and J shed 1 base, with 12 bases lying between them. Germline lookup yields CDR1 SNHLY and CDR2 FYNNEI. The CDR3 has 14 residues. This CDR3 reads CASSYSELSYEQYF. CDR3 DNA sequence: TGTGCCAGCAGTTATAGCGAACTTTCCTACGAGCAGTACTTC.

This rearrangement joins TRBV7-2 to TRBJ1-1; D is ambiguous. The CDR3 spans 14 residues. Per germline, CDR1 SGHTA and CDR2 FQGNSA. Trimming removed 3 bases from V and 3 bases from J, with 11 bases in between. For the CDR3, the DNA is TGTGCCAGCAGCTTGGACGGGTGGTACACTGAAGCTTTCTTT. This encodes CASSLDGWYTEAFF.

This chain links TRBV7-3 with TRBJ2-7, with D possibly being TRBD2 (6 bases). Germline CDR1 and CDR2: SGHTA and FQGTGA. This CDR3 is 15 amino acids long. V lost 3 bases and J lost 2, with 14 bases in between. CDR3 residues: CASSFASGGPYEQYF. The CDR3 DNA follows: TGTGCCAGCAGCTTTGCCTCCGGAGGGCCCTACGAGCAGTACTTC. Using reference TRBV7-3 and TRBJ2-7 for the parts outside the CDR3, the full variable domain is GAGVSQTPSNKVTEKGKYVELRCDPISGHTALYWYRQSLGQGPEFLIYFQGTGAADDSGLPNDRFFAVRPEGSVSTLKIQRTERGDSAVYLCASSFASGGPYEQYFGPGTRLTVT.

This chain connects TRBV7-3 to TRBJ2-7, with D maybe TRBD2 (5 bases). Trimming removed 5 bases at V and 2 bases at J, with 13 bases between. The CDR3 totals 14 residues. Germline CDR1 SGHTA, CDR2 FQGTGA. CDR3 protein: CASSGSLGAYEQYF. The CDR3 bases are TGTGCCAGCAGCGGAAGCCTCGGGGCCTACGAGCAGTACTTC. The full variable domain, completed using reference TRBV7-3 and TRBJ2-7, is GAGVSQTPSNKVTEKGKYVELRCDPISGHTALYWYRQSLGQGPEFLIYFQGTGAADDSGLPNDRFFAVRPEGSVSTLKIQRTERGDSAVYLCASSGSLGAYEQYFGPGTRLTVT.

This chain links TRBV5-1 with TRBJ2-3; no definite D call. The germline gives CDR1 SGHRS, CDR2 YFSETQ. V was pared by 2 bases and J by 4 bases, with 11 bases between. The CDR3 is made up of 14 amino acids. The CDR3 sequence is CASSFLTVADTQYF. The CDR3 bases are TGCGCCAGCAGCTTCCTGACCGTCGCAGATACGCAGTATTTT.

This sequence joins TRBV5-1 and TRBJ2-7; D is ambiguous. There are 14 residues in the CDR3. V dropped 4 bases and J dropped 1 base, with 12 bases sitting between them. Per the germline V gene, CDR1 is SGHRS and CDR2 is YFSETQ. For the CDR3, the DNA is TGCGCCAGCAGCCCGGATGGGATATCCTACGAGCAGTACTTC. Its translation: CASSPDGISYEQYF. Together with reference TRBV5-1 and TRBJ2-7, the CDR3 gives the full variable domain: KAGVTQTPRYLIKTRGQQVTLSCSPISGHRSVSWYQQTPGQGLQFLFEYFSETQRNKGNFPGRFSGRQFSNSRSEMNVSTLELGDSALYLCASSPDGISYEQYFGPGTRLTVT.

V is TRBV6-5 and J is TRBJ2-3; the match to TRBD1 covers 8 bases. Trimming cost V 0 bases and J 7 bases; bases outside gene matches: 9. CDR1 MNHEY and CDR2 SVGAGI come from the germline V gene. This CDR3 has 16 amino acids. In DNA form, the CDR3 reads TGTGCCAGCAGTTACTCGAACAGGGGGACCGCATATACGCAGTATTTT. This translates into CASSYSNRGTAYTQYF.

The CDR3 loop is CASSFSGITEAFF. In DNA form, the CDR3 reads TGTGCCAGCAGCTTTTCGGGTATCACTGAAGCTTTCTTT. The J gene is TRBJ1-1, the V gene TRBV11-2; no clear D gene. The V end was cut by 3 bases, the J end by 4 bases, with 9 bases between. The germline V gene encodes CDR1 SGHAT and CDR2 FQNNGV. The CDR3 is 13 residues long.

This chain connects TRBV7-9 to TRBJ2-2; D is unresolved. The CDR3 sequence is 16 residues long. The ends were cut back, 6 bases at V and 7 bases at J, with 21 bases in the middle. Germline V gene lookup returns CDR1 SEHNR and CDR2 FQNEAQ (reference sequence). CDR3 protein: CASRPPRTLIDGELFF. The DNA of the CDR3 is TGTGCCAGCAGGCCACCCCGGACCCTCATAGACGGGGAGCTGTTTTTT.